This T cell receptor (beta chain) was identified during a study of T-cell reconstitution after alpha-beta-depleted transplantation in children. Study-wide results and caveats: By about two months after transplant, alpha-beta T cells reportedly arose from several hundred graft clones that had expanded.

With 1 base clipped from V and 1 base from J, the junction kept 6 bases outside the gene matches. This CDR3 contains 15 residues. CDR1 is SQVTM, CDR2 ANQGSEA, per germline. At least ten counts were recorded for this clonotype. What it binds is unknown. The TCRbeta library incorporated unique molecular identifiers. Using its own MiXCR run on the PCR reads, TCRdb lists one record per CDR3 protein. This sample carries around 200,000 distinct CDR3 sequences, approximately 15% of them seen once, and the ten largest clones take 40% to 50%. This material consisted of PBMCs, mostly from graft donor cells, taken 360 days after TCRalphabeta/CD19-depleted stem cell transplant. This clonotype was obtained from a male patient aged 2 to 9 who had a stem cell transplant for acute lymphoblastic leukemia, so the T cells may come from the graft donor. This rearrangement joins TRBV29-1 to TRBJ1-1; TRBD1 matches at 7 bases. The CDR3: CSVEVLGTENTEAFF. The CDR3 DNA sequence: TGCAGCGTTGAAGTGTTGGGGACAGAGAACACTGAAGCTTTCTTT.